This TCR beta chain was profiled in a study of blood T cell repertoires in COVID-19. The overall study: Acute-phase and convalescent COVID-19 samples originated in the United States, Italy and Spain. T cells, B-cell-depleted T cells, or PBMCs supplied cDNA or gDNA.

Authors' analysis steps: Amplification with reference gene primers provided the estimates of nucleated cell counts. The repertoire was sequenced with immunoSEQ multiplex PCR; TCRdb's copy has only in-frame clones and lacks some. That table furnishes V, J and clone size, whereas the DNA furnished D and trimming. Of about 120,000 clones detected, 80% to 90% appear once; the ten largest clones hold more than 2%. The CDR3 extends over 17 amino acids. The germline CDR1 and CDR2 sequences are KGHDR and SFDVKD. V shed 4 bases, J shed 3 bases, and the junction held 8 bases outside the gene matches. The specimen sequenced was peripheral blood. This rearrangement joins TRBV24-1 to TRBJ2-1, with 10 bases that match TRBD2. The source of this sequence is a woman in her forties or fifties with acute or convalescent COVID-19. CDR3 nucleotides: TGTGCCACCAGTGACCACGAACTAGCGGGAAACTACAATGAGCAGTTCTTC. This translates into CATSDHELAGNYNEQFF.